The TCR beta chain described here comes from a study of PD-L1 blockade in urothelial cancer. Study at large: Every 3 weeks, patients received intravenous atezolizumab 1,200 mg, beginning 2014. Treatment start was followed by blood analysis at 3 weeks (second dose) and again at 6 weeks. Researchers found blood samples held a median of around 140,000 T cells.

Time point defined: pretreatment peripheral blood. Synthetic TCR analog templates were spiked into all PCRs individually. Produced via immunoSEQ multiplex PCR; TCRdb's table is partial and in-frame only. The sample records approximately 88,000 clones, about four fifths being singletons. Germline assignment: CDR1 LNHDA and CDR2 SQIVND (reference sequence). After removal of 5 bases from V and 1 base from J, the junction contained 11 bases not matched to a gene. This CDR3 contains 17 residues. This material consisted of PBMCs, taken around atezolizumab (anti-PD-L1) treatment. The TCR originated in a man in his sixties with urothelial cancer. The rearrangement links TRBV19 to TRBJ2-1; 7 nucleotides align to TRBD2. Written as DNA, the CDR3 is TGTGCCAGTAGTGCCTCCCCTCGAGCGGGGTCCTACAATGAGCAGTTCTTC. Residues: CASSASPRAGSYNEQFF.